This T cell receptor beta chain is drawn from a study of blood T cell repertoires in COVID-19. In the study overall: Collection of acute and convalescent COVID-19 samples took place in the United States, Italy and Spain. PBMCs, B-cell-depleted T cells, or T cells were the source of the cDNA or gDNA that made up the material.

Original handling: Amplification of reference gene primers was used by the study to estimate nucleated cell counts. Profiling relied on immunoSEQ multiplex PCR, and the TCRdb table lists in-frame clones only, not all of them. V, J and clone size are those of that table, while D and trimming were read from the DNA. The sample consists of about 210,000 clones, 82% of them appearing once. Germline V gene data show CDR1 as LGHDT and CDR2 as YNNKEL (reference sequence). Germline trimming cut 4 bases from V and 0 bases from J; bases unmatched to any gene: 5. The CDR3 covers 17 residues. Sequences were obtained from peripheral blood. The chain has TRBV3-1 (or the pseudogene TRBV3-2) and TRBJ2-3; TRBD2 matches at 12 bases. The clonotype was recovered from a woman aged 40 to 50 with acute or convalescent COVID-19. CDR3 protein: CASSRRTSGTSTDTQYF. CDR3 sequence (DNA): TGTGCCAGCAGCCGTCGGACTAGCGGGACTAGCACAGATACGCAGTATTTT.